Below are 3 T cell receptor beta chains sequenced from a single sample in a study of blood T cell repertoires in COVID-19. TCRdb's table, derived via immunoSEQ multiplex PCR, lists solely in-frame clones and lacks some. The repertoire consists of about 120,000 clones, with 85% to 90% occurring once and the leading ten covering under 4%. Sequenced sample: peripheral blood. These receptors were obtained from a man aged 55 to 70 with acute or convalescent COVID-19.

The gene calls are TRBV6-5 and TRBJ1-1; unclear D gene. The CDR3 is made up of 14 amino acids. The V gene lost 0 bases and the J gene lost 6 bases, with 11 bases spanning the gap. From germline, CDR1 is MNHEY and CDR2 SVGAGI. For the CDR3, the DNA is TGTGCCAGCAGTTACTCGGTAATGGAGGCTGAAGCTTTCTTT. This sequence encodes CASSYSVMEAEAFF.

The chain uses TRBV9 and TRBJ2-5; no definite D call. V was trimmed by 0 bases and J by 2 bases, leaving 17 bases between them. Germline-derived CDR1 and CDR2 are SGDLS and YYNGEE. CDR3 length: 17 amino acids. CDR3 sequence (DNA): TGTGCCAGCAGCGTAGTGTCAGATTCCGATTTACAAGAGACCCAGTACTTC. Its translation is CASSVVSDSDLQETQYF. The full variable domain, rest sourced from reference TRBV9 and TRBJ2-5, is DSGVTQTPKHLITATGQRVTLRCSPRSGDLSVYWYQQSLDQGLQFLIQYYNGEERAKGNILERFSAQQFPDLHSELNLSSLELGDSALYFCASSVVSDSDLQETQYFGPGTRLLVL.

V is TRBV7-9 and J is TRBJ2-7, with TRBD2 as a possible D gene (5 bases). The CDR3 runs 14 residues. V was cut by 10 bases and J by 0 bases, with 16 bases left in between. Looked up from germline, CDR1 is SEHNR and CDR2 is FQNEAQ (reference sequence). The CDR3 reads CATDSMGSSYEQYF. As DNA, the CDR3 is TGTGCCACCGATTCCATGGGGAGCTCCTACGAGCAGTACTTC.